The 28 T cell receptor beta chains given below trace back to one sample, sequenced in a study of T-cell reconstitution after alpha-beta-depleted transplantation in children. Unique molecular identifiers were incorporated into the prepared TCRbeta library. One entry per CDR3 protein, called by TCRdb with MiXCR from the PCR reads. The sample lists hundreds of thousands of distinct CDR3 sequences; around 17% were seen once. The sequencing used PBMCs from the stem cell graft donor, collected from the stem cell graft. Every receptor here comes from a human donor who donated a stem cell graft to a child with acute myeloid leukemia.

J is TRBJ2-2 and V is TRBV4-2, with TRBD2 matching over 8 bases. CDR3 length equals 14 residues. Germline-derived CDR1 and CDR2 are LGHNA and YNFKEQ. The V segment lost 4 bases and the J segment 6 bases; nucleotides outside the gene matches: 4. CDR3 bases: TGTGCCAGCAGCCTGGGACTAGTCGCCGGGGAGCTGTTTTTT. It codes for CASSLGLVAGELFF.

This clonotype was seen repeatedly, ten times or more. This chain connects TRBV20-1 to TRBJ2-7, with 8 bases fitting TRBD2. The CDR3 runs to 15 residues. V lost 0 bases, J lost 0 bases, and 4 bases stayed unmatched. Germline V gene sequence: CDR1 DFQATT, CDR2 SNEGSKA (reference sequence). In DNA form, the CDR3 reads TGCAGTGCTAGAGATCCGGGGGGGAGCTCCTACGAGCAGTACTTC. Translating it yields CSARDPGGSSYEQYF.

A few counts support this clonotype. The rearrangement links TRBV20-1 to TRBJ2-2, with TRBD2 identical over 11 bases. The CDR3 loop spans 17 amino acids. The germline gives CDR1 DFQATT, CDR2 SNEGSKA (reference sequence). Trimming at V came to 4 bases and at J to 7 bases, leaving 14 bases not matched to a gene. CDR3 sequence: CSAIFTSGGHSSGELFF. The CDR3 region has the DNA TGCAGTGCTATCTTTACTAGCGGGGGCCATTCAAGCGGGGAGCTGTTTTTT.

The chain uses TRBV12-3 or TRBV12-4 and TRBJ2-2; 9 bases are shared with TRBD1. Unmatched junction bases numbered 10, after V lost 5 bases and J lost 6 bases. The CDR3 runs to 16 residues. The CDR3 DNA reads TGTGCCAGCAGTACACCCGGGACAGGGAATCCCGGGGAGCTGTTTTTT. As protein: CASSTPGTGNPGELFF.

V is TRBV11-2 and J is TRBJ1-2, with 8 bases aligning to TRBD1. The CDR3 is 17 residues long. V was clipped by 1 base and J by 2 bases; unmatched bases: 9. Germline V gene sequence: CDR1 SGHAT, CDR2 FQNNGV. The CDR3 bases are TGTGCCAGCAGCTTAGGATCCGGGACAGGCTTAAACTATGGCTACACCTTC. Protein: CASSLGSGTGLNYGYTF.

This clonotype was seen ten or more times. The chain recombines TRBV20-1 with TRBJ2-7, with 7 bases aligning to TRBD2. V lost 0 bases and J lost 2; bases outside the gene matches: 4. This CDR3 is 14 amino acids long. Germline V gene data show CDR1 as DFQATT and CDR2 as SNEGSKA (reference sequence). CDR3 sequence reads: CSARDGGIPYEQYV. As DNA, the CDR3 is TGCAGTGCTAGAGACGGGGGGATCCCCTACGAGCAGTACGTC.

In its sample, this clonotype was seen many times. CDR3 sequence reads: CASSLDGWSEKLFF. For the CDR3, the DNA is TGTGCCAGCAGTTTAGATGGGTGGAGTGAAAAACTGTTTTTT. The chain links TRBV27 to TRBJ1-4; no clear D gene. Looked up from germline, CDR1 is MNHEY and CDR2 is SMNVEV (reference sequence). The CDR3 extends over 14 amino acids. Trimming took off 2 bases at V and 7 bases at J, with 11 bases between the two ends. The full variable domain, completed using reference TRBV27 and TRBJ1-4, is EAQVTQNPRYLITVTGKKLTVTCSQNMNHEYMSWYRQDPGLGLRQIYYSMNVEVTDKGDVPEGYKVSRKEKRNFPLILESPSPNQTSLYFCASSLDGWSEKLFFGSGTQLSVL.

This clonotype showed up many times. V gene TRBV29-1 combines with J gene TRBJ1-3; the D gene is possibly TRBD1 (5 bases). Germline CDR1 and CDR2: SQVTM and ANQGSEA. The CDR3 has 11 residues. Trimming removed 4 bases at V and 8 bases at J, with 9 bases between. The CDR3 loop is CSVVTGDTIYF. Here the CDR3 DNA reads TGCAGCGTTGTAACGGGGGACACCATATATTTT.

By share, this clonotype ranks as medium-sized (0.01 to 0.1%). As DNA, the CDR3 is TGTGCCAGCAGCTTAGCGGGGAAGCCTGAAGCTTTCTTT. It yields the protein CASSLAGKPEAFF. The V call is TRBV7-2, the J call TRBJ1-1, with D unresolved. V was trimmed by 0 bases and J by 6 bases, leaving 8 bases between them. This CDR3 spans 13 amino acids. Germline CDR1 and CDR2: SGHTA and FQGNSA.

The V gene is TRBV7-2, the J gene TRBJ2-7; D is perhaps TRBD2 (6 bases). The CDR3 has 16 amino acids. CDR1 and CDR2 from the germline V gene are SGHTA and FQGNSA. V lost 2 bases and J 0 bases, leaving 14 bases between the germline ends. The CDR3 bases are TGTGCCAGCAGCTTAAGAGCTCGGGAGAGCTCCTACGAGCAGTACTTC. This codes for CASSLRARESSYEQYF.

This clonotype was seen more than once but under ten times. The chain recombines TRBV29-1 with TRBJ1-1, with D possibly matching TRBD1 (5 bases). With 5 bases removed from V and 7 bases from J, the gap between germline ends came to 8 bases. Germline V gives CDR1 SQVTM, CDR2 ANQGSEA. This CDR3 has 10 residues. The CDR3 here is CSVQGLEAFF. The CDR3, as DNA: TGCAGCGTTCAGGGCCTTGAAGCTTTCTTT.

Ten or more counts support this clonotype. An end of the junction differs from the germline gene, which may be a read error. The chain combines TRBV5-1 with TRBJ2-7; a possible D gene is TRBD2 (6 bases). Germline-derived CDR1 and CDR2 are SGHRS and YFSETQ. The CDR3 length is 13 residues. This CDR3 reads CASRLAGNYEQYF. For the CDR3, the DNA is TGCGCCAGCAGATTGGCGGGGAACTACGAGCAGTACTTC.

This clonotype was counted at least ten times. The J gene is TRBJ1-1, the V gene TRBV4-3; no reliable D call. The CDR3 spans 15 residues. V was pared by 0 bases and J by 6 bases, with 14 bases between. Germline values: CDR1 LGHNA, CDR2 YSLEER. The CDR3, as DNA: TGCGCCAGCAGCCAAGACCCGGAGTTAACGTCTGAAGCTTTCTTT. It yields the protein CASSQDPELTSEAFF.

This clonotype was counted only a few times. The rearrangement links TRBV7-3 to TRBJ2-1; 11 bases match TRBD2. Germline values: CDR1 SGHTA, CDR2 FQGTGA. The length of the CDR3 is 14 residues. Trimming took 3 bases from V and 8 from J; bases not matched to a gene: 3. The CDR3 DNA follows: TGTGCCAGCAGCTTTAGCGGGGGGGCTTATGAGCAGTTCTTC. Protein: CASSFSGGAYEQFF.

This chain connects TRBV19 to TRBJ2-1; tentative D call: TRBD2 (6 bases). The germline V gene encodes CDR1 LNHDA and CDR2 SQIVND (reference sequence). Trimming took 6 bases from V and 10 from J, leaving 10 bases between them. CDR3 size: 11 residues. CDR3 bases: TGTGCCAGTAGCGGCGGGGACGAGCAGTTCTTC. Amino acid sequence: CASSGGDEQFF.

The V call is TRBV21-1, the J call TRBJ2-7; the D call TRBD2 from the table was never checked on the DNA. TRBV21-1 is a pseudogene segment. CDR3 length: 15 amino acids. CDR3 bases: TGTGCCAGCCCAAGCCCGAGCGGAAGAACCTACGAGCAGTACGTC. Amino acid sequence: CASPSPSGRTYEQYV.

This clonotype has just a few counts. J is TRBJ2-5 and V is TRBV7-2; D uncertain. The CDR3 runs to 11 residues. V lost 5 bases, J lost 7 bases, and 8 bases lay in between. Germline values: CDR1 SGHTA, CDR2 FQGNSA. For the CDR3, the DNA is TGTGCCAGCAGCGCTGGGCGGACCCAGTACTTC. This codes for CASSAGRTQYF.

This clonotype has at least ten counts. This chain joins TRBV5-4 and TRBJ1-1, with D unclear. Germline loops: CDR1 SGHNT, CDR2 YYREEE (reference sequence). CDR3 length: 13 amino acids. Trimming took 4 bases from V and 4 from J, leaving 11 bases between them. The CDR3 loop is CASSHASSTEAFF. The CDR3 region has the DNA TGTGCCAGCAGCCACGCCTCGTCCACTGAAGCTTTCTTT. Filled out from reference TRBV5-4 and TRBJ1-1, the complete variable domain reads ETGVTQSPTHLIKTRGQQVTLRCSSQSGHNTVSWYQQALGQGPQFIFQYYREEENGRGNFPPRFSGLQFPNYSSELNVNALELDDSALYLCASSHASSTEAFFGQGTRLTVV.

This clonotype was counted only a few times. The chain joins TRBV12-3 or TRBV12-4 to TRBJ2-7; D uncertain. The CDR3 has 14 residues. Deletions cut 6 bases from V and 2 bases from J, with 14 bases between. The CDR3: CASRGLNLPYEQYF. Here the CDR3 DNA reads TGTGCCAGCAGGGGCCTGAATTTACCCTACGAGCAGTACTTC.

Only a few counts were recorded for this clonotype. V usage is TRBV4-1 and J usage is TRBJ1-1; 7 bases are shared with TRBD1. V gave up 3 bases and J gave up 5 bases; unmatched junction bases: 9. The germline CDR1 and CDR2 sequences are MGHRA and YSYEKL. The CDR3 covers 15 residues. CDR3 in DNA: TGCGCCAGCAGCCAGTGGGACAGACTGCAGACTGAAGCTTTCTTT. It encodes CASSQWDRLQTEAFF.

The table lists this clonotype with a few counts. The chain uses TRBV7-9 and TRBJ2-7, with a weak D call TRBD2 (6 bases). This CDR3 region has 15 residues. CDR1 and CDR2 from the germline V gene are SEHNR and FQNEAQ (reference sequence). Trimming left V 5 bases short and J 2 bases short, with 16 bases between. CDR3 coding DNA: TGTGCCAGCAGCCAATGGACTACCGGAACCTACGAGCAGTACGTC. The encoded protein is CASSQWTTGTYEQYV.

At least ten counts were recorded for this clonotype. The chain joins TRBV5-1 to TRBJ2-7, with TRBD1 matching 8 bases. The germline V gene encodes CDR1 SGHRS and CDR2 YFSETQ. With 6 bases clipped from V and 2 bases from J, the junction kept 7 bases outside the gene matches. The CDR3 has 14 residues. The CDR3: CASNEQGVAYEQYF. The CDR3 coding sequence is TGCGCCAGCAACGAACAGGGGGTGGCCTACGAGCAGTACTTC.

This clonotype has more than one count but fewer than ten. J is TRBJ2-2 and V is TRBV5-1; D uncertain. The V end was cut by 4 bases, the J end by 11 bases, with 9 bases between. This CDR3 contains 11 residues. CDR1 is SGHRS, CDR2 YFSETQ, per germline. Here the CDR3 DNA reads TGCGCCAGCAGCATTAGATCCGAGCTGTTTTTT. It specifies CASSIRSELFF.

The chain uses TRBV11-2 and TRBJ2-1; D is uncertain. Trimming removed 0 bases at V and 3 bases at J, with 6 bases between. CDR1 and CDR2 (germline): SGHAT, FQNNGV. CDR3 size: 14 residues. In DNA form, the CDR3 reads TGTGCCAGCAGCTTAGAGGGGTTCTACAATGAGCAGTTCTTC. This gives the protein CASSLEGFYNEQFF. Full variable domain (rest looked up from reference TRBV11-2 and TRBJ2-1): EAGVAQSPRYKIIEKRQSVAFWCNPISGHATLYWYQQILGQGPKLLIQFQNNGVVDDSQLPKDRFSAERLKGVDSTLKIQPAKLEDSAVYLCASSLEGFYNEQFFGPGTRLTVL.

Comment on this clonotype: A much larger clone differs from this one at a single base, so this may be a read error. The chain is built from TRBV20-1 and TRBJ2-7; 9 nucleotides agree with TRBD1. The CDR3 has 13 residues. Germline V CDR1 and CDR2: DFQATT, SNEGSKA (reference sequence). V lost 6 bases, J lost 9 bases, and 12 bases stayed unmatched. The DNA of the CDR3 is TGCAGTGCCCGGGGGGACAGGGAGGCTGTGCAGTACTTC. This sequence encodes CSARGDREAVQYF.

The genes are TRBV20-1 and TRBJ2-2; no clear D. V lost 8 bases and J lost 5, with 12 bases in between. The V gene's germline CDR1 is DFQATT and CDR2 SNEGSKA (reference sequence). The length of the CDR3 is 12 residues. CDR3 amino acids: CSQKGKTGELFF. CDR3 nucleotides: TGCAGTCAGAAGGGAAAGACCGGGGAGCTGTTTTTT.

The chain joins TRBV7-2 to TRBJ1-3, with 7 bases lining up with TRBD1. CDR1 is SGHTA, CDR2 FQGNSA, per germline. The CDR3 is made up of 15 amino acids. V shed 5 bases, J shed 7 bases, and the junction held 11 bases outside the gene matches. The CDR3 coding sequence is TGTGCCAGCAGCCAGGACAGGACTCCGAGTAACACCATATATTTT. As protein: CASSQDRTPSNTIYF.

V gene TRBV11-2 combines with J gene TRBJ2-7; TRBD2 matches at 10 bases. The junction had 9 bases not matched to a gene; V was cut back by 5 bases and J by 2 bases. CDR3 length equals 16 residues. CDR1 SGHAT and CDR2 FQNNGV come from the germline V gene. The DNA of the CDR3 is TGTGCCAGCAGCGTCCATCTAGCGGGGGTTGCCTACGAGCAGTACTTC. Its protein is CASSVHLAGVAYEQYF.